Following are 13 T cell receptor beta chains from one sample sequenced in a study of early T cells in non-severe SARS-CoV-2 infection. TCRdb re-called the 5' RACE reads through MiXCR, storing one row per CDR3 protein. This sample has fewer than 75,000 distinct CDR3 sequences, with about 19% found just once. The input for sequencing was whole blood, taken at baseline. The source is an adult who was a healthcare worker with PCR-confirmed SARS-CoV-2 infection or an uninfected control (not recorded which).

There are a few counts of this clonotype. The rearrangement uses TRBV10-1 and TRBJ1-1; D is uncertain. Trimming left V 0 bases short and J 1 base short, with 6 bases between. The CDR3 extends over 14 amino acids. Germline V gene data show CDR1 as WNHNN and CDR2 as SYGVQD (reference sequence). In nucleotides, the CDR3 is TGCGCCAGCAGTGAGTCCAGTTCGAACACTGAAGCTTTCTTT. Translated: CASSESSSNTEAFF.

Written as DNA, the CDR3 is TGTGCCAGCAGCTTTCCCTCACTAGGGGAGACCCAGTACTTC. Protein: CASSFPSLGETQYF. The chain couples TRBV5-6 to TRBJ2-5; the D gene is possibly TRBD2 (5 bases). Germline lookup yields CDR1 SGHDT and CDR2 YYEEEE. Trimming cost V 2 bases and J 5 bases, with 13 bases left between them. The CDR3 consists of 14 residues.

This clonotype has only a few counts. The chain uses TRBV5-1 and TRBJ2-1; 9 nucleotides align to TRBD2. Looked up from germline, CDR1 is SGHRS and CDR2 is YFSETQ. This CDR3 is 14 amino acids long. Germline trimming cut 4 bases from V and 6 bases from J; bases unmatched to any gene: 5. The CDR3 loop reads CASSAGTSFNEQFF. In DNA, the CDR3 is TGCGCCAGCAGCGCCGGGACTAGCTTCAATGAGCAGTTCTTC.

This clonotype appeared many times. This chain joins TRBV27 and TRBJ2-1; no definite D call. V was trimmed by 3 bases and J by 3 bases, leaving 6 bases between them. CDR1 is MNHEY, CDR2 SMNVEV, per germline (reference sequence). The CDR3 sequence is 13 residues long. The chain's CDR3 is CASSFGRYNEQFF. CDR3 nucleotides: TGTGCCAGCAGTTTTGGACGCTACAATGAGCAGTTCTTC.

Ten or more counts support this clonotype. The chain employs TRBV7-2 and TRBJ1-5; perhaps TRBD1 as D (5 bases). Germline V CDR1 and CDR2: SGHTA, FQGNSA. This CDR3 comprises 15 residues. V was shortened by 5 bases and J by 5 bases, with 16 bases between the two germline ends. The CDR3 here is CASSPGGRSYQPQHF. The CDR3 DNA reads TGTGCCAGCAGCCCCGGGGGTAGATCCTATCAGCCCCAGCATTTT.

This sequence joins TRBV7-9 and TRBJ2-7; 7 nucleotides line up with TRBD1. CDR1 is SEHNR, CDR2 FQNEAQ, per germline (reference sequence). V dropped 4 bases and J dropped 2; count of bases not matched to a gene: 11. The CDR3 runs 16 residues. Here the CDR3 DNA reads TGTGCCAGCAGCTCGTCCCACAGGGGTGTTCCCTACGAGCAGTACTTC. It specifies CASSSSHRGVPYEQYF.

This clonotype came up a few times. This rearrangement joins TRBV12-3 or TRBV12-4 to TRBJ2-1, with 11 bases fitting TRBD2. The V segment lost 4 bases and the J segment 5 bases; nucleotides outside the gene matches: 7. The CDR3 is 16 amino acids. The CDR3 coding sequence is TGTGCCAGCAGTTCTGGGGTAGCGGGGGGGGACAATGAGCAGTTCTTC. Translation: CASSSGVAGGDNEQFF.

This clonotype has more than one count but fewer than ten. J is TRBJ1-6 and V is TRBV27; 8 bases align to TRBD1. The CDR3 is 15 residues long. V shed 2 bases and J 7 bases; nucleotides not matched to a gene: 4. Germline V gene data show CDR1 as MNHEY and CDR2 as SMNVEV (reference sequence). In nucleotides, the CDR3 is TGTGCCAGCAGTTTAGCGACAGGGGTCAATTCACCCCTCCACTTT. Translation: CASSLATGVNSPLHF.

The J gene is TRBJ2-2, the V gene TRBV7-6; D possibly corresponds to TRBD2 (6 bases). Germline lookup yields CDR1 SGHVS and CDR2 FNYEAQ. Trimming took 7 bases from V and 5 from J, leaving 14 bases between them. The CDR3 totals 14 residues. The CDR3 sequence: CASMGWGETGELFF. For the CDR3, the DNA is TGTGCCAGCATGGGATGGGGGGAAACCGGGGAGCTGTTTTTT.

This clonotype was seen once. The chain couples TRBV5-1 to TRBJ1-1, with 7 bases matching TRBD1. The germline gives CDR1 SGHRS, CDR2 YFSETQ. J lost 1 base, V lost 4 bases, and 7 bases had no gene match. CDR3 length equals 15 residues. The CDR3 DNA is TGCGCCAGCAGCCCGGGGGGGACAGCGAACACTGAAGCTTTCTTT. This sequence encodes CASSPGGTANTEAFF. Complete variable domain (other parts from reference TRBV5-1 and TRBJ1-1): KAGVTQTPRYLIKTRGQQVTLSCSPISGHRSVSWYQQTPGQGLQFLFEYFSETQRNKGNFPGRFSGRQFSNSRSEMNVSTLELGDSALYLCASSPGGTANTEAFFGQGTRLTVV.

The rearrangement links TRBV12-3 or TRBV12-4 to TRBJ2-2; D call uncertain. The V end lost 6 bases, the J end lost 2 bases, and 7 bases lay between the germline ends. The CDR3 extends over 13 amino acids. CDR3 sequence: CASRHTNTGELFF. In DNA, the CDR3 is TGTGCCAGCAGGCACACTAACACCGGGGAGCTGTTTTTT.

A few counts support this clonotype. V usage is TRBV11-2 and J usage is TRBJ2-1; D gene unclear. The CDR3 spans 11 residues. Germline-derived CDR1 and CDR2 are SGHAT and FQNNGV. V was cut by 2 bases and J by 8 bases, with 4 bases left in between. The CDR3 coding sequence is TGTGCCAGCAGCTTACGGCATGAGCAGTTCTTC. This translates into CASSLRHEQFF.

CDR3 sequence (DNA): TGCAGCGGGGATCTGGGATTGAACACTGAAGCTTTCTTT. This codes for CSGDLGLNTEAFF. This chain connects TRBV29-1 to TRBJ1-1, with D hard to call. CDR1 and CDR2 from the germline V gene are SQVTM and ANQGSEA. The V gene lost 7 bases and the J gene lost 0 bases, with 12 bases spanning the gap. The CDR3 length is 13 residues.